A single T cell receptor (beta chain) is shown here with its context. Its antigen is currently unknown. These data are taken from a study of blood T cells in healthy people across ages. Study outcomes and limitations: Among T cells, TCR beta diversity per million cells dropped roughly linearly as age rose. Estimated diversity across one million T cells was deemed an underestimate.

The CDR3 runs to 14 residues. V was cut by 4 bases and J by 5 bases, with 15 bases left in between. From germline, CDR1 is DFQATT and CDR2 SNEGSKA (reference sequence). Next came a second PCR, run for 7 to 11 cycles, which used a sample-barcoded 5' primer along with a J-beta primer mix. MiXCR, applied by TCRdb to the 5' RACE reads, yields one record per CDR3 protein. This sample yields about 680,000 distinct CDR3 sequences, of which over 45% are seen a single time; about 32% belongs to the top ten. Healthy individuals of Caucasian origin from Russia, aged about 6 to 100, served as donors. PBMCs numbering at least 6 million were isolated per sample.

The V and J genes are TRBV20-1 and TRBJ2-1, with D possibly matching TRBD2 (5 bases). This clonotype was obtained from a woman aged 55-75 years in good health. Sequencing was performed on blood. CDR3 amino acids: CSANSWPSNNEQFF. DNA for the CDR3: TGCAGTGCTAATTCTTGGCCTAGCAACAATGAGCAGTTCTTC.